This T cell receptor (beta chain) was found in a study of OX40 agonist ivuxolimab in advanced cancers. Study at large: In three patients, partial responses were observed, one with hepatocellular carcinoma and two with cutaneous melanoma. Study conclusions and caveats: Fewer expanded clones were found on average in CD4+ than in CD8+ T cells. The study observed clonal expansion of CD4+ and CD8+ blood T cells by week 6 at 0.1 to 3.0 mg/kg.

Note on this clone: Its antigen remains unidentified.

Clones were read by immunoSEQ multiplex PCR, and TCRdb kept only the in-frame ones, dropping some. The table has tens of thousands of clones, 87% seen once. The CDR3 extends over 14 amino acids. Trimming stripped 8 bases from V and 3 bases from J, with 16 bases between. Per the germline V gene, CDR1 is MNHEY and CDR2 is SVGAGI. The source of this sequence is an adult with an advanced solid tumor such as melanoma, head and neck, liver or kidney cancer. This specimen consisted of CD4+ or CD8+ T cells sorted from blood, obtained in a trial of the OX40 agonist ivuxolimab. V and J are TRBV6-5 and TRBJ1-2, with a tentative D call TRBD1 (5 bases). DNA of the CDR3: TGTGCCAGCCAGAACGCGGGAGGGGACTATGGCTACACCTTC. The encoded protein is CASQNAGGDYGYTF.